The 2 T cell receptor beta chains below come from one sample, sequenced in a study of blood T cells in healthy people across ages. A second PCR, run for about 7 to 11 cycles, used a sample-barcoded 5' primer plus a J-beta primer mix. Each CDR3 protein is one row after TCRdb ran MiXCR on the 5' RACE reads. The sample carries roughly 1.5 million distinct CDR3 sequences, less than 45% recorded once. Sequences were obtained from blood. The receptor source for this set is a young woman in good health.

This clonotype has more than one count but fewer than ten. The chain combines TRBV3-1 with TRBJ2-7; D is undetermined. V lost 3 bases to trimming and J lost 4 bases, with 7 bases between them. The V gene's germline CDR1 is LGHDT and CDR2 YNNKEL (reference sequence). The CDR3 totals 12 residues. CDR3 nucleotide sequence: TGTGCCAGCAGCCAGACATTTTACGAGCAGTACTTC. This sequence encodes CASSQTFYEQYF.

This clonotype was picked up a small number of times. The V and J genes are TRBV20-1 and TRBJ1-6, with D unresolved. The CDR3 is 15 residues long. CDR1 DFQATT and CDR2 SNEGSKA come from the germline V gene (reference sequence). The V gene lost 6 bases and the J gene lost 7 bases, with 19 bases spanning the gap. In DNA, the CDR3 is TGCAGTGCCGAGCCCAGAAAAAAAATGAATTCACCCCTCCACTTT. Encoded protein: CSAEPRKKMNSPLHF.